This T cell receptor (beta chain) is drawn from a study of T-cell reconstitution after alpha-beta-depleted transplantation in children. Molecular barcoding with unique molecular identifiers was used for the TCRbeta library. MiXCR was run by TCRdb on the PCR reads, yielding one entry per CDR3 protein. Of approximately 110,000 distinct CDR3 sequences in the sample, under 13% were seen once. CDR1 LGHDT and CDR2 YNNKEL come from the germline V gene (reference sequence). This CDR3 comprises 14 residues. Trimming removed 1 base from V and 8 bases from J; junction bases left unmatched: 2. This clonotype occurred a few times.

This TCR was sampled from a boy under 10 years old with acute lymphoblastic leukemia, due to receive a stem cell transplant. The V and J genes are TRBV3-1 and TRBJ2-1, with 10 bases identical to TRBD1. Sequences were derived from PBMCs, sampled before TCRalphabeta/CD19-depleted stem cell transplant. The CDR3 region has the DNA TGTGCCAGCAGCCAAGGGGACAGGGGACATGAGCAGTTCTTC. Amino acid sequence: CASSQGDRGHEQFF.